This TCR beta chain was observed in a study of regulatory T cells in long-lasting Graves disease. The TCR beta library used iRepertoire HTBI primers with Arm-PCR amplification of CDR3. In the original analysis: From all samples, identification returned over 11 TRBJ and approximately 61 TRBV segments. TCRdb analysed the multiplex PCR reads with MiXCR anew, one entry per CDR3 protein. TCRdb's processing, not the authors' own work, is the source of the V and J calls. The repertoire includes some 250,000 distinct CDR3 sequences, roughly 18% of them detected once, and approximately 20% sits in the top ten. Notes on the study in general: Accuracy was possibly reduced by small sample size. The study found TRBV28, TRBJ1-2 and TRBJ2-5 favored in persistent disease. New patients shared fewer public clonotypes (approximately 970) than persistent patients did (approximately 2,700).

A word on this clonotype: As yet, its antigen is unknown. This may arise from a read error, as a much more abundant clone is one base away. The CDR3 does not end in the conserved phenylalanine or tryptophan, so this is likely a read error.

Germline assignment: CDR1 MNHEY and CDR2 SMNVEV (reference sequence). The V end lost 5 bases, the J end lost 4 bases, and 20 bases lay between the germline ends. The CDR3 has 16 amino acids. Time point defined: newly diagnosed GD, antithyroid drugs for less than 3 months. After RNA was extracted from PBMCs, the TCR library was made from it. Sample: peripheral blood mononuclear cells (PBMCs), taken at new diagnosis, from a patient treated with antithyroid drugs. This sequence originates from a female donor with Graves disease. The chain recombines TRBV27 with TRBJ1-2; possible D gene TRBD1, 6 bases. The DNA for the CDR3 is TGTGCCAGCAGTATTGATTTCAGGGGCCGCACCTATGGCTACACCCTC. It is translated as CASSIDFRGRTYGYTL.